Shown below are 20 T cell receptor beta chains from a single sample sequenced in a study of T cell repertoires in cytomegalovirus infection. TCRdb processed the reads anew with MiXCR; each CDR3 protein has one entry. The data show approximately 490,000 distinct CDR3 sequences, approximately 10% seen once. The sample was PBMCs. The receptors derive from a human donor in good health (CMV status not recorded). Some clones in this sample may be carry-over from other donors' samples.

This clonotype was observed at least ten times. CDR3 bases: TGTGCCATCAGTGACCCACTAGCGGGAGGGACCTACGAGCAGTACTTC. It encodes CAISDPLAGGTYEQYF. The rearrangement links TRBV10-3 to TRBJ2-7; 13 bases agree with TRBD2. V was pared by 3 bases and J by 2 bases, with 4 bases of the junction left unmatched. This CDR3 is built from 16 residues. Germline V gene lookup returns CDR1 ENHRY and CDR2 SYGVKD.

This clonotype was detected ten times or more. The genes are TRBV7-9 and TRBJ2-7, with TRBD2 identical over 8 bases. Germline V gives CDR1 SEHNR, CDR2 FQNEAQ (reference sequence). The J segment lost 4 bases and the V segment lost 7 bases, leaving 12 bases of the junction unmatched. The CDR3 is 15 amino acids. Here the CDR3 reads CASTRGYSGSYEQYF. In nucleotides, the CDR3 is TGTGCCAGCACCCGAGGTTACAGCGGGAGTTACGAGCAGTACTTC.

This clonotype came up a few times. The chain links TRBV28 to TRBJ2-1; a weak D match, TRBD1 (6 bases). The V gene lost 10 bases and the J gene lost 2 bases, with 15 bases spanning the gap. This CDR3 contains 14 residues. CDR1 and CDR2 (germline): MDHEN, SYDVKM. CDR3 residues: CATDRTEAYNEQFF. The CDR3 DNA follows: TGTGCCACAGACAGGACAGAGGCCTACAATGAGCAGTTCTTC.

This clonotype was counted many times. The J gene is TRBJ1-3, the V gene TRBV7-2; D ambiguous. Trimming removed 2 bases at V and 3 bases at J, with 5 bases between. The CDR3 consists of 13 residues. CDR1 is SGHTA and CDR2 is FQGNSA in the germline V gene. The chain's CDR3 is CASSLRFGNTIYF. As DNA, the CDR3 is TGTGCCAGCAGCTTACGGTTTGGAAACACCATATATTTT. The variable domain in full, with the rest retrieved from reference TRBV7-2 and TRBJ1-3, is GAGVSQSPSNKVTEKGKDVELRCDPISGHTALYWYRQSLGQGLEFLIYFQGNSAPDKSGLPSDRFSAERTGGSVSTLTIQRTQQEDSAVYLCASSLRFGNTIYFGEGSWLTVV.

This clonotype was seen at least ten times. The chain carries TRBV3-1 and TRBJ2-1; 13 bases match TRBD2. With 4 bases clipped from V and 5 bases from J, the junction kept 2 bases outside the gene matches. The CDR3 sequence is 15 residues long. The germline gives CDR1 LGHDT, CDR2 YNNKEL (reference sequence). CDR3 DNA: TGTGCCAGCAGCCCCGGGACTAGCGGGGACAATGAGCAGTTCTTC. Translation: CASSPGTSGDNEQFF.

In this sample, this clonotype turned up many times. The chain employs TRBV7-9 and TRBJ2-1; 9 nucleotides match TRBD2. The CDR3 extends over 15 amino acids. Per the germline V gene, CDR1 is SEHNR and CDR2 is FQNEAQ (reference sequence). J gave up 2 bases and V 3 bases, and 2 bases lay outside the gene matches. This chain's CDR3 is CASSFLAGPYNEQFF. The CDR3 DNA reads as TGTGCCAGCAGCTTCCTAGCGGGACCCTACAATGAGCAGTTCTTC.

In this sample, this clonotype turned up many times. This may stem from a read error, because a much larger clone lies one nucleotide away. V is TRBV7-9 and J is TRBJ2-5, with 15 bases fitting TRBD2. There are 15 residues in the CDR3. Germline loops: CDR1 SEHNR, CDR2 FQNEAQ (reference sequence). Trimming cost V 5 bases and J 4 bases; bases outside gene matches: 2. CDR3 DNA sequence: TGTGCCAGCAGCCAGGGACTAGCGGGAGGAGAGACCCAGTACTTC. Its protein product is CASSQGLAGGETQYF.

On this clonotype itself: This clone may be a read error of a much larger clone one base away. This rearrangement joins TRBV7-6 to TRBJ2-4; 10 bases align to TRBD2. The CDR3 totals 15 residues. Per the germline V gene, CDR1 is SGHVS and CDR2 is FNYEAQ. The CDR3 DNA reads TGTGCCAGCGGCTTATCCGGAGCGGGAGGGGACATTCAGTACTTC. Translation gives CASGLSGAGGDIQYF.

The sample holds many counts of this clonotype. The rearrangement uses TRBV6-5 and TRBJ2-1, with D possibly TRBD2 on 5 matching bases. Per germline, CDR1 MNHEY and CDR2 SVGAGI. This CDR3 is 16 amino acids long. Trimming removed 6 bases from V and 4 bases from J, with 19 bases in between. CDR3 nucleotides: TGTGCCAGCAGCCAAGGTAGGGCTAGCAGATACAATGAGCAGTTCTTC. Translated, it gives CASSQGRASRYNEQFF.

This clonotype came up many times. V and J are TRBV4-2 and TRBJ2-7, with 10 bases that match TRBD1. The CDR3 has 15 amino acids. V was pared by 0 bases and J by 5 bases, with 4 bases of the junction left unmatched. Germline CDR1 and CDR2: LGHNA and YNFKEQ. This CDR3 reads CASSQERTGGDEQYF. The CDR3 region has the DNA TGTGCCAGCAGCCAAGAGCGGACAGGGGGAGACGAGCAGTACTTC.

This clonotype was seen many times. V and J are TRBV25-1 and TRBJ2-5; TRBD2 aligns across 10 bases. CDR3 length: 15 amino acids. V was clipped by 2 bases and J by 4 bases; unmatched bases: 4. CDR1 and CDR2 from the germline V gene are MGHDK and SYGVNS. As DNA, the CDR3 is TGTGCCAGCAGTGAAATAGCGGGGGGAGGAGAGACCCAGTACTTC. It yields the protein CASSEIAGGGETQYF.

This clonotype appeared many times. The gene calls are TRBV20-1 and TRBJ2-2; perhaps TRBD2 as D (6 bases). This CDR3 spans 15 amino acids. CDR1 and CDR2 (germline): DFQATT, SNEGSKA (reference sequence). The V end lost 5 bases, the J end lost 3 bases, and 16 bases lay between the germline ends. The CDR3 sequence is CSAGGLTPYTGELFF. CDR3 bases: TGCAGTGCTGGAGGACTAACCCCATACACCGGGGAGCTGTTTTTT.

This clonotype was observed a few times. V usage is TRBV29-1 and J usage is TRBJ2-7, with 9 bases aligning to TRBD1. This CDR3 comprises 15 residues. The junction had 7 bases not matched to a gene; V was cut back by 0 bases and J by 4 bases. Germline V lookup: CDR1 SQVTM, CDR2 ANQGSEA. The CDR3 protein is CSVEDLTGGFYEQYF. CDR3 bases: TGCAGCGTTGAAGATCTAACAGGGGGCTTTTACGAGCAGTACTTC.

This clonotype occurred many times. The chain joins TRBV12-5 to TRBJ2-7; tentatively, D is TRBD1 or TRBD2 (5 bases each). CDR1 LGHNT and CDR2 FRNRAP come from the germline V gene. This CDR3 is built from 13 residues. The V gene lost 6 bases and the J gene lost 0 bases, with 9 bases spanning the gap. CDR3 in amino acids: CASGPGGSYEQYF. In DNA, the CDR3 is TGTGCTAGTGGACCTGGGGGCTCCTACGAGCAGTACTTC.

This clonotype has ten or more counts. This sequence joins TRBV20-1 and TRBJ1-1, with 8 bases fitting TRBD1. Per the germline V gene, CDR1 is DFQATT and CDR2 is SNEGSKA (reference sequence). The CDR3 contains 12 residues. The J segment lost 6 bases and the V segment lost 6 bases, leaving 6 bases of the junction unmatched. The CDR3 spells CSAPDRDAEAFF. The CDR3 DNA sequence: TGCAGTGCCCCGGACAGGGATGCTGAAGCTTTCTTT.

This clonotype was seen a handful of times. The chain links TRBV6-5 to TRBJ1-1, with 9 bases lining up with TRBD1. Unmatched junction bases numbered 5, after V lost 5 bases and J lost 10 bases. Germline V gives CDR1 MNHEY, CDR2 SVGAGI. CDR3 length: 12 amino acids. CDR3 residues: CASSRDRVVAFF. The CDR3 nucleotides read TGTGCCAGCAGTCGGGACAGGGTGGTAGCTTTCTTT.

This clonotype occurred many times. V gene TRBV30 combines with J gene TRBJ1-1, with a tentative D call TRBD1 (6 bases). Trimming stripped 5 bases from V and 6 bases from J, with 13 bases between. CDR3 size: 12 residues. Germline V gene data show CDR1 as GTSNPN and CDR2 as SVGIG (reference sequence). The CDR3 here is CAWSTGSPEAFF. CDR3 nucleotide sequence: TGTGCCTGGTCCACAGGGAGCCCTGAAGCTTTCTTT. Supplemented by reference TRBV30 and TRBJ1-1, the full variable domain reads SQTIHQWPATLVQPVGSPLSLECTVEGTSNPNLYWYRQAAGRGLQLLFYSVGIGQISSEVPQNLSASRPQDRQFILSSKKLLLSDSGFYLCAWSTGSPEAFFGQGTRLTVV.

At least ten counts were recorded for this clonotype. The genes are TRBV2 and TRBJ2-1; TRBD2 agrees at 8 bases. The CDR3 is 15 amino acids. Germline values: CDR1 SNHLY, CDR2 FYNNEI. V dropped 2 bases and J dropped 3; count of bases not matched to a gene: 3. The CDR3: CASSEWSGGYNEQFF. The CDR3 DNA follows: TGTGCCAGCAGTGAATGGAGCGGGGGCTACAATGAGCAGTTCTTC.

CDR3 sequence reads: CASQSGHTGELFF. CDR3 nucleotide sequence: TGCGCCAGCCAATCGGGGCACACCGGGGAGCTGTTTTTT. This chain uses TRBV5-1 with TRBJ2-2, with D tentatively TRBD1 or TRBD2 (5 bases each). This CDR3 is built from 13 residues. The V end was cut by 7 bases, the J end by 3 bases, with 10 bases between. Germline CDR1 is SGHRS and CDR2 is YFSETQ.

This clonotype was observed a few times. The chain is built from TRBV3-1 and TRBJ2-2; 7 bases are a match to TRBD1. The germline CDR1 and CDR2 sequences are LGHDT and YNNKEL (reference sequence). V shed 4 bases and J 7 bases; nucleotides not matched to a gene: 6. This CDR3 has 14 amino acids. CDR3 residues: CASSPRTGGGELFF. CDR3 nucleotide sequence: TGTGCCAGCAGCCCTCGGACAGGCGGCGGGGAGCTGTTTTTT.